Each of the 25 T cell receptor beta chains below was sequenced from the same sample in a study of response to subunit inactivated influenza vaccine. TCRdb analysed the RT-PCR reads with MiXCR anew, one entry per CDR3 protein. The table shows 430,000 or so distinct CDR3 sequences, with 9.5% to 13% occurring only once. This specimen consisted of PBMCs from blood, obtained about 40 days after vaccination. Receptor source: a man aged 50 to 60 who received an inactivated influenza vaccine.

This clonotype came up once. This rearrangement joins TRBV30 to TRBJ1-2; D is perhaps TRBD1 (5 bases). V was cut by 3 bases and J by 7 bases, with 12 bases left in between. The CDR3 spans 12 residues. Germline CDR1 GTSNPN, CDR2 SVGIG (reference sequence). The CDR3 DNA reads as TGTGCCTGGAGCGGGGGTCGGGGTGGCTACACCTTC. Its protein is CAWSGGRGGYTF. Using reference TRBV30 and TRBJ1-2 for the parts outside the CDR3, the full variable domain is SQTIHQWPATLVQPVGSPLSLECTVEGTSNPNLYWYRQAAGRGLQLLFYSVGIGQISSEVPQNLSASRPQDRQFILSSKKLLLSDSGFYLCAWSGGRGGYTFGSGTRLTVV.

The table lists this clonotype with a few counts. This rearrangement joins TRBV7-2 to TRBJ2-3, with 8 bases identical to TRBD2. The germline gives CDR1 SGHTA, CDR2 FQGNSA. CDR3 length: 14 amino acids. V shed 6 bases and J 1 base; nucleotides not matched to a gene: 3. CDR3 in DNA: TGTGCCAGCAGGTTTAGCGGGGGCACAGATACGCAGTATTTT. It codes for CASRFSGGTDTQYF.

To note about this clonotype: It may be a read error: a sequence one base away is much more abundant. The J gene is TRBJ2-2, the V gene TRBV7-2, with D hard to call. CDR3 length: 16 amino acids. Germline V gives CDR1 SGHTA, CDR2 FQGNSA. The CDR3 bases are TGTGCCAGCTGCTTATTTGCTCCCAAAAACACCGGGGAGCTGTTTTTT. The encoded protein is CASCLFAPKNTGELFF.

This clonotype was observed a few times. The chain links TRBV20-1 to TRBJ2-5; possible D gene TRBD1, 6 bases. Trimming took off 0 bases at V and 3 bases at J, with 8 bases between the two ends. Germline V gives CDR1 DFQATT, CDR2 SNEGSKA (reference sequence). The CDR3 is 13 residues long. In DNA, the CDR3 is TGCAGTGCTAGAGAAGGGGGAGAAGAGACCCAGTACTTC. This codes for CSAREGGEETQYF.

The V and J genes are TRBV4-3 and TRBJ2-1; D is unclear. V shed 0 bases and J shed 2 bases, with 14 bases lying between them. CDR1 LGHNA and CDR2 YSLEER come from the germline V gene. CDR3 length: 17 amino acids. The CDR3 protein is CASSQEPAARAYNEQFF. The CDR3 nucleotides read TGCGCCAGCAGCCAAGAACCTGCGGCTAGAGCCTACAATGAGCAGTTCTTC.

The gene calls are TRBV12-3 or TRBV12-4 and TRBJ2-1, with 8 bases fitting TRBD2. V was clipped by 6 bases and J by 6 bases; unmatched bases: 10. The CDR3 is 15 amino acids. The CDR3 is CASSPTGTSPNEQFF. CDR3 DNA sequence: TGTGCCAGCAGCCCTACCGGGACTAGTCCCAATGAGCAGTTCTTC.

This clonotype was counted ten times or more. The gene calls are TRBV28 and TRBJ2-5, with 7 bases matching TRBD2. In germline, CDR1 is MDHEN, CDR2 SYDVKM. J was trimmed by 4 bases and V by 2 bases; bases with no gene match: 13. CDR3 length: 17 residues. The CDR3 DNA is TGTGCCAGCAGTTTAAATCTCTGGGACTACCATGGAGAGACCCAGTACTTC. Residues: CASSLNLWDYHGETQYF.

The chain couples TRBV12-3 or TRBV12-4 to TRBJ1-2; D not certain. V shed 2 bases and J shed 8 bases, with 12 bases lying between them. This CDR3 region has 13 residues. In DNA, the CDR3 is TGTGCCAGCAGTTTAATAGGGAGTCAGGGCTACACCTTC. This translates into CASSLIGSQGYTF.

The chain recombines TRBV7-2 with TRBJ2-1; D is perhaps TRBD1 or TRBD2 (7 bases each). The CDR3 extends over 14 amino acids. Trimming removed 5 bases from V and 9 bases from J, with 17 bases in between. Germline-derived CDR1 and CDR2 are SGHTA and FQGNSA. DNA of the CDR3: TGTGCCAGCAGCGACAGGGAGGGCAGAAGTGAGCAGTTCTTC. Protein: CASSDREGRSEQFF.

There are a few counts of this clonotype. The CDR3 region is CASSLGPPGGRANVLTF. CDR3 bases: TGTGCCAGCAGCTTAGGACCTCCAGGGGGGAGGGCCAACGTCCTGACTTTC. The chain carries TRBV7-2 and TRBJ2-6, with D possibly TRBD1 on 7 matching bases. The V end was cut by 1 base, the J end by 5 bases, with 15 bases between. From germline, CDR1 is SGHTA and CDR2 FQGNSA. This CDR3 comprises 17 residues.

The chain couples TRBV6-5 to TRBJ2-1, with D possibly being TRBD2 (6 bases). The germline CDR1 and CDR2 sequences are MNHEY and SVGAGI. The CDR3 length is 16 residues. Trimming took 3 bases from V and 10 from J, leaving 22 bases between them. The chain's CDR3 is CASSYSPGTDVGEQFF. The DNA of the CDR3 is TGTGCCAGCAGTTATTCCCCAGGGACTGATGTCGGAGAGCAGTTCTTC.

The chain joins TRBV10-1 to TRBJ2-1; D unclear. This CDR3 comprises 14 residues. Germline lookup yields CDR1 WNHNN and CDR2 SYGVQD (reference sequence). V was pared by 1 base and J by 7 bases, with 11 bases between. The CDR3 DNA is TGCGCCAGCAGTGAGTTACCAGCTAGGAATGAGCAGTTCTTC. As protein: CASSELPARNEQFF.

This clonotype occurred a few times. The chain joins TRBV11-2 to TRBJ2-5, with D hard to call. CDR3 length: 12 amino acids. The germline V and J ends were trimmed by 1 base and 9 bases, with 9 bases remaining between them. Germline V gene data show CDR1 as SGHAT and CDR2 as FQNNGV. The CDR3 sequence is CASSLALGSQYF. The CDR3 DNA reads TGTGCCAGCAGCTTAGCATTAGGGTCCCAGTACTTC.

This clonotype came up a few times. This chain joins TRBV4-3 and TRBJ2-5, with 10 bases that match TRBD1. From germline, CDR1 is LGHNA and CDR2 YSLEER. CDR3 length: 17 residues. V shed 0 bases and J 5 bases; nucleotides not matched to a gene: 9. DNA of the CDR3: TGCGCCAGCAGCCAAGATTGGACAGGGGGTTTTCAGGAGACCCAGTACTTC. It translates to CASSQDWTGGFQETQYF.

This clonotype occurred a few times. J is TRBJ1-1 and V is TRBV7-9; D is possibly TRBD1 (5 bases). The length of the CDR3 is 14 residues. CDR1 and CDR2 from the germline V gene are SEHNR and FQNEAQ (reference sequence). V was trimmed by 1 base and J by 4 bases, leaving 10 bases between them. DNA for the CDR3: TGTGCCAGCAGCTTAGACGGGGGTAGCACTGAAGCTTTCTTT. Translation: CASSLDGGSTEAFF.

The sample holds a few counts of this clonotype. The chain has TRBV7-2 and TRBJ2-3; no firm D call. The CDR3 sequence is 13 residues long. The V gene lost 5 bases and the J gene lost 8 bases, with 14 bases spanning the gap. CDR1 is SGHTA and CDR2 is FQGNSA in the germline V gene. The CDR3, as DNA: TGTGCCAGCAGCCCTATAGCCGTGGCTACGCAGTATTTT. It encodes CASSPIAVATQYF.

Remarks on this clonotype: At one end, the junction sequence differs from germline, possibly due to a read error. V usage is TRBV5-6 and J usage is TRBJ2-7; D remains unclear. CDR1 and CDR2 from the germline V gene are SGHDT and YYEEEE. This CDR3 region has 12 residues. CDR3 sequence reads: CASSLGPYEQCF. In DNA form, the CDR3 reads TGTGCCAGCAGCCTCGGACCCTACGAGCAGTGCTTC.

This clonotype has just a few counts. The chain is built from TRBV6-5 and TRBJ2-1, with TRBD2 identical over 8 bases. The V and J ends lost 4 bases and 0 bases, in that order; junction bases with no gene match: 8. Looked up from germline, CDR1 is MNHEY and CDR2 is SVGAGI. This CDR3 comprises 17 residues. CDR3 region: CASSSGAGDGSYNEQFF. CDR3 bases: TGTGCCAGCAGTTCTGGAGCGGGAGATGGCTCCTACAATGAGCAGTTCTTC.

There are many counts of this clonotype. This chain connects TRBV12-3 or TRBV12-4 to TRBJ2-1; no clear D. This CDR3 has 15 residues. Trimming cost V 0 bases and J 0 bases, with 6 bases left between them. In DNA, the CDR3 is TGTGCCAGCAGTTTAGCCCACAGCTCCTACAATGAGCAGTTCTTC. Amino acid sequence: CASSLAHSSYNEQFF.

V gene TRBV6-1 combines with J gene TRBJ2-5; unclear D gene. The ends were cut back, 3 bases at V and 1 base at J, with 6 bases in the middle. Germline loops: CDR1 MNHNS, CDR2 SASEGT. CDR3 length: 13 residues. The CDR3 is CASSEISQETQYF. CDR3 nucleotide sequence: TGTGCCAGCAGTGAGATATCCCAAGAGACCCAGTACTTC.

This clonotype occurred a few times. CDR3 residues: CASSLTQGAAYEQYF. CDR3 nucleotides: TGTGCCAGCAGCTTGACACAGGGAGCAGCCTACGAGCAGTACTTC. This rearrangement joins TRBV7-6 to TRBJ2-7, with a weak D call TRBD1 (6 bases). Trimming removed 3 bases at V and 2 bases at J, with 14 bases between. Germline assignment: CDR1 SGHVS and CDR2 FNYEAQ. There are 15 residues in the CDR3.

The chain links TRBV2 to TRBJ1-6, with D uncertain. The CDR3 covers 13 residues. Germline V gives CDR1 SNHLY, CDR2 FYNNEI. Deletions cut 3 bases from V and 6 bases from J, with 6 bases between. The chain's CDR3 is CASSDEGNSPLHF. The CDR3, as DNA: TGTGCCAGCAGTGATGAGGGTAATTCACCCCTCCACTTT. The variable domain in full, completed from reference TRBV2 and TRBJ1-6, reads EPEVTQTPSHQVTQMGQEVILRCVPISNHLYFYWYRQILGQKVEFLVSFYNNEISEKSEIFDDQFSVERPDGSNFTLKIRSTKLEDSAMYFCASSDEGNSPLHFGNGTRLTVT.

This clonotype was recorded many times. The V gene is TRBV6-2 or TRBV6-3, the J gene TRBJ2-1; D not certain. There are 16 residues in the CDR3. Germline V CDR1 and CDR2: MNHEY, SVGEGT. V was trimmed by 5 bases and J by 3 bases, leaving 17 bases between them. The DNA for the CDR3 is TGTGCCAGCAGTACTACACAGTGGGGTGGCTACAATGAGCAGTTCTTC. Translating it yields CASSTTQWGGYNEQFF.

The chain has TRBV20-1 and TRBJ2-1; TRBD2 matches at 10 bases. This CDR3 spans 15 amino acids. J was trimmed by 8 bases and V by 5 bases; bases with no gene match: 12. Germline V gene data show CDR1 as DFQATT and CDR2 as SNEGSKA (reference sequence). CDR3 sequence reads: CSARRIAGGGDEQFF. CDR3 sequence (DNA): TGCAGTGCTCGACGGATAGCGGGAGGTGGCGATGAGCAGTTCTTC.

The sample holds many counts of this clonotype. J is TRBJ2-1 and V is TRBV12-3 or TRBV12-4; no clear D gene. This CDR3 spans 12 amino acids. The V end was cut by 2 bases, the J end by 7 bases, with 6 bases between. The CDR3 coding sequence is TGTGCCAGCAGTTTAAGGCCTAATGAGCAGTTCTTC. Residues: CASSLRPNEQFF.